Shown below are 17 T cell receptor beta chains from a single sample sequenced in a study of response to subunit inactivated influenza vaccine. One entry per CDR3 protein results from TCRdb running MiXCR on the RT-PCR reads. The table has some 520,000 distinct CDR3 sequences, 16% seen once. The source material was CD4+ T cells sorted from PBMCs, sampled about 23 months after vaccination. These receptors came from a man aged 45 to 70 who received an inactivated influenza vaccine.

This clonotype appeared a few times. The rearrangement uses TRBV30 and TRBJ2-2; 9 bases map to TRBD2. Germline V gene data show CDR1 as GTSNPN and CDR2 as SVGIG (reference sequence). The CDR3 is 17 amino acids. With 0 bases clipped from V and 9 bases from J, the junction kept 14 bases outside the gene matches. The CDR3 sequence is CAWSVMSSGGRKRELFF. For the CDR3, the DNA is TGTGCCTGGAGTGTAATGAGTAGCGGGGGCCGCAAAAGGGAGCTGTTTTTT.

The CDR3 reads CSARGTGPEAFF. The CDR3 DNA reads TGCAGTGCTAGAGGTACAGGGCCTGAAGCTTTCTTT. The rearrangement links TRBV20-1 to TRBJ1-1, with D possibly TRBD1 on 6 matching bases. This CDR3 spans 12 amino acids. V lost 1 base to trimming and J lost 6 bases, with 9 bases between them. CDR1 and CDR2 (germline): DFQATT, SNEGSKA (reference sequence).

This clonotype was observed a handful of times. The CDR3 nucleotides are TGTGCCAGCAGCCCTATGACAGGGTTGCCCGGGGAGCTGTTTTTT. Its protein product is CASSPMTGLPGELFF. The rearrangement links TRBV4-2 to TRBJ2-2; 7 bases agree with TRBD1. Trimming removed 4 bases from V and 6 bases from J; junction bases left unmatched: 8. The V gene's germline CDR1 is LGHNA and CDR2 YNFKEQ. The CDR3 length is 15 residues.

This clonotype was detected many times. This chain links TRBV29-1 with TRBJ2-2; maybe TRBD1 (5 bases). V lost 6 bases and J 6 bases, leaving 11 bases between the germline ends. Germline CDR1 is SQVTM and CDR2 is ANQGSEA. This CDR3 comprises 12 residues. The CDR3, as DNA: TGCAGCGTCCGAAGGGGCGCCGGGGAGCTGTTTTTT. It yields the protein CSVRRGAGELFF.

This chain connects TRBV4-1 to TRBJ1-4; D may be TRBD1 (5 bases). The CDR3 is made up of 15 amino acids. Germline V gene data show CDR1 as MGHRA and CDR2 as YSYEKL. The ends were cut back, 0 bases at V and 5 bases at J, with 10 bases in the middle. CDR3 residues: CASSQDRVGNEKLFF. For the CDR3, the DNA is TGCGCCAGCAGCCAAGACAGGGTGGGGAATGAAAAACTGTTTTTT.

This clonotype was counted at least ten times. The chain recombines TRBV6-1 with TRBJ2-3; no clear D gene. The CDR3 is 13 residues long. The germline V and J ends were trimmed by 8 bases and 2 bases, with 11 bases remaining between them. Per the germline V gene, CDR1 is MNHNS and CDR2 is SASEGT. Here the CDR3 reads CASGVNPTDTQYF. The CDR3 DNA reads as TGTGCCAGCGGGGTGAACCCCACAGATACGCAGTATTTT.

The V gene is TRBV12-3 or TRBV12-4, the J gene TRBJ1-3; D is unresolved. This CDR3 region has 14 residues. V was trimmed by 3 bases and J by 2 bases, leaving 8 bases between them. The CDR3 region is CASSFVNAGNTIYF. DNA for the CDR3: TGTGCCAGCAGTTTTGTAAATGCTGGAAACACCATATATTTT.

The CDR3 reads CASSEIGAHTNEKLFF. DNA for the CDR3: TGTGCCAGCAGTGAAATCGGGGCGCACACTAATGAAAAACTGTTTTTT. The rearrangement joins TRBV2 to TRBJ1-4; tentatively, D is TRBD1 (5 bases). Germline V lookup: CDR1 SNHLY, CDR2 FYNNEI. This CDR3 has 16 residues. Deletions cut 2 bases from V and 2 bases from J, with 12 bases between.

The chain couples TRBV20-1 to TRBJ1-5; no clear D gene. The CDR3 consists of 14 residues. Trimming shortened V by 3 bases and J by 4 bases, and 13 bases separated the two germline ends. Germline-derived CDR1 and CDR2 are DFQATT and SNEGSKA (reference sequence). In nucleotides, the CDR3 is TGCAGTGCTAGGGACGCCCCCCGGAATCAGCCCCAGCATTTT. Translated: CSARDAPRNQPQHF.

This clonotype was recorded a few times. The gene calls are TRBV7-8 and TRBJ2-5; 7 bases agree with TRBD2. Germline V gives CDR1 SGHVS, CDR2 FQNEAQ. Losses at the gene ends were 1 base for V and 5 bases for J; bases not matched to a gene: 4. This CDR3 contains 14 residues. The DNA of the CDR3 is TGTGCCAGCAGCTTAGTCCCCGGGGGGGAGACCCAGTACTTC. This translates into CASSLVPGGETQYF.

This clonotype has only a few counts. The V gene is TRBV7-6, the J gene TRBJ2-5; 9 nucleotides align to TRBD1. The J segment lost 5 bases and the V segment lost 5 bases, leaving 12 bases of the junction unmatched. The germline V gene encodes CDR1 SGHVS and CDR2 FNYEAQ. The CDR3 is 16 amino acids. The CDR3 spells CASSMLGTGLVETQYF. Written as DNA, the CDR3 is TGTGCCAGCAGCATGCTAGGGACAGGGTTAGTGGAGACCCAGTACTTC.

This clonotype came up a few times. The chain carries TRBV7-2 and TRBJ2-2; D perhaps matches TRBD1 (5 bases). This CDR3 has 13 amino acids. V was cut by 5 bases and J by 5 bases, with 9 bases left in between. Germline CDR1 reads SGHTA; CDR2 reads FQGNSA. CDR3 region: CASSPRVTGELFF. CDR3 DNA: TGTGCCAGCAGCCCCAGGGTTACCGGGGAGCTGTTTTTT.

This clonotype was counted a few times. The chain has TRBV2 and TRBJ2-1; D possibly corresponds to TRBD1 (5 bases). Germline V gene lookup returns CDR1 SNHLY and CDR2 FYNNEI. V was cut by 6 bases and J by 7 bases, with 19 bases left in between. This CDR3 region has 15 residues. CDR3 loop: CASSVRKDQGNEQFF. In nucleotides, the CDR3 is TGTGCCAGCAGCGTAAGAAAGGATCAGGGTAATGAGCAGTTCTTC.

This clonotype has a handful of counts. This sequence joins TRBV29-1 and TRBJ1-5, with TRBD1 as a possible D gene (6 bases). The CDR3 runs 13 residues. Trimming left V 4 bases short and J 3 bases short, with 10 bases between. CDR1 is SQVTM, CDR2 ANQGSEA, per germline. The DNA of the CDR3 is TGCAGCGTTGGAGGGGGGGACAATCAGCCCCAGCATTTT. Its translation is CSVGGGDNQPQHF.

This clonotype has only a few counts. This sequence joins TRBV20-1 and TRBJ2-3; D uncertain. The CDR3 totals 12 residues. The V end was cut by 1 base, the J end by 1 base, with 3 bases between. Germline V gives CDR1 DFQATT, CDR2 SNEGSKA (reference sequence). DNA of the CDR3: TGCAGTGCTAGAGTTCGCACAGATACGCAGTATTTT. This sequence encodes CSARVRTDTQYF.

This clonotype turned up a few times. The chain couples TRBV7-9 to TRBJ2-7; tentative D call: TRBD2 (6 bases). Germline V gene lookup returns CDR1 SEHNR and CDR2 FQNEAQ (reference sequence). This CDR3 region has 14 residues. V was cut by 7 bases and J by 3 bases, with 16 bases left in between. DNA of the CDR3: TGTGCCAGCACCCAAGCGGGTGGCGTCTACGAGCAGTACTTC. This gives the protein CASTQAGGVYEQYF.

This clonotype has only a few counts. This chain uses TRBV4-2 with TRBJ1-2; D possibly corresponds to TRBD1 (6 bases). The V and J ends lost 0 bases and 6 bases respectively, with 11 bases between them. This CDR3 comprises 14 residues. From germline, CDR1 is LGHNA and CDR2 YNFKEQ. In nucleotides, the CDR3 is TGTGCCAGCAGCCAAGAGGGGGCGCAGAATGGCTACACCTTC. Protein: CASSQEGAQNGYTF.